This is a list of T cell receptor beta chains from one sample in a study of blood T cell repertoires in COVID-19. Only in-frame clones appear in the TCRdb table, and some are missing; sequencing was by immunoSEQ multiplex PCR. The sample carries approximately 100,000 clones, more than 75% recorded once. Source material: peripheral blood. The receptors derive from a human donor in a cohort sampled during active COVID-19. Each CDR3 is given with its conserved first and last residue. D genes are given only for firm matches. Clone size is given for some rows only: seen once, a few or many times, or a class if the clone is expanded.

abundance	j_gene	v_gene	d_gene	CDR3aa	CDR3nt
NA	TRBJ2-1	TRBV7-6	NA	CASSLVNHREQFF	TGTGCCAGCAGCTTAGTTAACCACCGGGAGCAGTTCTTC
NA	TRBJ1-2	TRBV2	TRBD1	CASSDPGQGGGYTF	TGTGCCAGCAGTGATCCGGGACAGGGAGGCGGCTACACCTTC
NA	TRBJ2-1	TRBV9	TRBD2	CASSVSGRDYNEQFF	TGTGCCAGCAGCGTTAGCGGGAGAGACTACAATGAGCAGTTCTTC
NA	TRBJ2-7	TRBV15	NA	CATSRDGTKTDEQYF	TGTGCCACCAGCAGAGATGGGACAAAAACAGACGAGCAGTACTTC
many	TRBJ1-6	TRBV21-1	NA	CASSKVSDNSPLHF	TGTGCCAGCAGCAAAGTCAGTGATAATTCACCCCTCCACTTT
NA	TRBJ1-2	TRBV11-1	NA	CASSLQGEVYGYTF	TGTGCCAGCAGCCTACAGGGAGAAGTCTATGGCTACACCTTC
NA	TRBJ2-5	TRBV5-5	TRBD2	CASSRYRGVGGRGETQYF	TGTGCCAGCAGCCGATACAGGGGCGTTGGCGGGAGGGGAGAGACCCAGTACTTC
NA	TRBJ1-2	TRBV11-2	NA	CASSLAQVGYTF	TGTGCCAGCAGCTTAGCCCAGGTTGGCTACACCTTC
NA	TRBJ2-2	TRBV13	TRBD1	CASSGRDSTVSTGELFF	TGTGCCAGCAGCGGCCGGGACAGTACGGTGAGCACCGGGGAGCTGTTTTTT
NA	TRBJ2-3	TRBV5-1	TRBD2	CASSWGLATDTQYF	TGCGCCAGCAGCTGGGGACTAGCCACAGATACGCAGTATTTT
NA	TRBJ2-7	TRBV7-2	TRBD1	CASSRQGVEGYEQYF	TGTGCCAGCAGCAGACAGGGAGTAGAAGGCTACGAGCAGTACTTC
NA	TRBJ2-7	TRBV5-6	NA	CASSLVRGYEQYF	TGTGCCAGCAGCTTGGTTAGAGGCTACGAGCAGTACTTC